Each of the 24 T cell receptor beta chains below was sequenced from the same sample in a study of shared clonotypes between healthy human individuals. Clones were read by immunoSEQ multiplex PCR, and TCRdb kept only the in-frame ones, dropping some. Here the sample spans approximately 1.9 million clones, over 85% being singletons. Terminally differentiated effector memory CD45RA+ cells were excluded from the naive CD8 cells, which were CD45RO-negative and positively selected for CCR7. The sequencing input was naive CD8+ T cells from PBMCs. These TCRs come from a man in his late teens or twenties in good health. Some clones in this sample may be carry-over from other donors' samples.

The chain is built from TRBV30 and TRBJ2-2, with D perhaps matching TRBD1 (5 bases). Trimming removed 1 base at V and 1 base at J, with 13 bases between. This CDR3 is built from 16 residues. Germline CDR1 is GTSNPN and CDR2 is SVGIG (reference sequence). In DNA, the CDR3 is TGTGCCTGGAGTGAGAGGTCAGGGCGGAACACCGGGGAGCTGTTTTTT. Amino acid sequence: CAWSERSGRNTGELFF.

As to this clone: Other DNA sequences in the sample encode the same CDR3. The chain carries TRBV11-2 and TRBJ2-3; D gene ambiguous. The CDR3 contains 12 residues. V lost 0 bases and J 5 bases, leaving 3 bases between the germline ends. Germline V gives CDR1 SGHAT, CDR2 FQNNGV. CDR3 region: CASSLERDTQYF. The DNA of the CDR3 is TGTGCCAGCAGCTTAGAACGAGATACGCAGTATTTT.

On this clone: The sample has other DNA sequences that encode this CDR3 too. The CDR3 reads CASSLLGRAYEQYF. For the CDR3, the DNA is TGTGCCAGCAGTTTATTAGGCAGAGCCTACGAGCAGTACTTC. The V and J genes are TRBV28 and TRBJ2-7; D remains unclear. Trimming left V 1 base short and J 2 bases short, with 9 bases between. CDR3 length equals 14 residues. Germline lookup yields CDR1 MDHEN and CDR2 SYDVKM.

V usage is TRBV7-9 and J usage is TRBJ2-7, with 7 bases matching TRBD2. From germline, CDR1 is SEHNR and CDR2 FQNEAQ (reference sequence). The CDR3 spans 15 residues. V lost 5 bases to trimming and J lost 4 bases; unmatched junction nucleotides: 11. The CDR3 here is CASSGKGGAGYEQYF. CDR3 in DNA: TGTGCCAGCAGCGGCAAGGGAGGGGCTGGGTACGAGCAGTACTTC.

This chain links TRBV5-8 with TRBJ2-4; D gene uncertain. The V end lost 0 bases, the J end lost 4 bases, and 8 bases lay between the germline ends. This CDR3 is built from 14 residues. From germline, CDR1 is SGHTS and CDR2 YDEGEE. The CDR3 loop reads CASSLESSKNIQYF. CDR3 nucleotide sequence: TGTGCCAGCAGCTTGGAGTCCAGTAAAAACATTCAGTACTTC.

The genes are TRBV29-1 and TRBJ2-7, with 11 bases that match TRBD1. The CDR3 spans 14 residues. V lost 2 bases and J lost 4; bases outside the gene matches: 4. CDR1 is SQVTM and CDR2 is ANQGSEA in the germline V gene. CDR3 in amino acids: CSVEQGTGGYEQYF. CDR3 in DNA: TGCAGCGTTGAACAGGGGACAGGGGGGTACGAGCAGTACTTC.

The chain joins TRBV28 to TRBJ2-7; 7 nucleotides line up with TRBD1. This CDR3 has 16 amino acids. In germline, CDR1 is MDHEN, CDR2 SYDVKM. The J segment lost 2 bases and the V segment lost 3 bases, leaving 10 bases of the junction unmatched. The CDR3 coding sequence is TGTGCCAGCAGTTTGGGCCCGGGACAGAGTACCTACGAGCAGTACTTC. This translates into CASSLGPGQSTYEQYF.

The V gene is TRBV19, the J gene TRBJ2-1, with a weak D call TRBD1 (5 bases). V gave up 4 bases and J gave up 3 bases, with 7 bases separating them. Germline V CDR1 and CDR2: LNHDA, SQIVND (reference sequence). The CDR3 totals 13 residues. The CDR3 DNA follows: TGTGCCAGTAGTACAGGGTTCTACAATGAGCAGTTCTTC. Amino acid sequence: CASSTGFYNEQFF.

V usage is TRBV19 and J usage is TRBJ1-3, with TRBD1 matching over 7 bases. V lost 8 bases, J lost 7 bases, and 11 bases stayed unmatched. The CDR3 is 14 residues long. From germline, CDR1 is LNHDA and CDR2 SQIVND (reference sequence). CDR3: CASFHPTGDNTIYF. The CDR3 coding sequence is TGTGCCAGTTTCCATCCTACAGGGGACAACACCATATATTTT.

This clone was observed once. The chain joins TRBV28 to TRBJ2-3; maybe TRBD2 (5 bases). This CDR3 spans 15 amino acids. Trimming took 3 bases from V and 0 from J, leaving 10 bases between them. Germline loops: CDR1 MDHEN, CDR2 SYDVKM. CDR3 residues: CASSLGRTSTDTQYF. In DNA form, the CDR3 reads TGTGCCAGCAGTTTGGGCAGGACTAGCACAGATACGCAGTATTTT.

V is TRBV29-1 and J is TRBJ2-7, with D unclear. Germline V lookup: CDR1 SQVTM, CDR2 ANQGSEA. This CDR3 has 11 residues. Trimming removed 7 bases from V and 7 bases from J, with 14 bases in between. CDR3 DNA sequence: TGCAGCGCTCTATTGTCAGGAGAGCAGTACTTC. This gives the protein CSALLSGEQYF.

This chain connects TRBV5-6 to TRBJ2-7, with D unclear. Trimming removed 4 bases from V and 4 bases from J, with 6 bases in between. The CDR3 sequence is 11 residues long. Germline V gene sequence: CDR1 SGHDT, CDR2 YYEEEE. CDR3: CASSGEYEQYF. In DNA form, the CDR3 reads TGTGCCAGCAGCGGAGAGTACGAGCAGTACTTC.

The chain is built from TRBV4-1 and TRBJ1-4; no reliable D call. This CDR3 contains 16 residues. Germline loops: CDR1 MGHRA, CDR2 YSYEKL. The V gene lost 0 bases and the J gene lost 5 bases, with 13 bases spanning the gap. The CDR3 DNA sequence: TGCGCCAGCAGCCAAGATCATGACGGGGAAAATGAAAAACTGTTTTTT. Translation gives CASSQDHDGENEKLFF.

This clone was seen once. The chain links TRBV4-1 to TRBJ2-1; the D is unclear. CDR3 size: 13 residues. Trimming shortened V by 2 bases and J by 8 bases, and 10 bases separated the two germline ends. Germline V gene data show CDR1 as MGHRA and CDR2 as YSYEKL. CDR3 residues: CASSQSHADEQFF. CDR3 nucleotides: TGCGCCAGCAGCCAAAGTCACGCCGATGAGCAGTTCTTC.

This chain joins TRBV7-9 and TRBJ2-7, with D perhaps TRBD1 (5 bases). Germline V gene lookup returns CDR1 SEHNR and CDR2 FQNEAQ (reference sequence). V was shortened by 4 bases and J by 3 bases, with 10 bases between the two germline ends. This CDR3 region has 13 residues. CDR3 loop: CASSSFDSYEQYF. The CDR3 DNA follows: TGTGCCAGCAGCTCCTTCGACAGCTACGAGCAGTACTTC.

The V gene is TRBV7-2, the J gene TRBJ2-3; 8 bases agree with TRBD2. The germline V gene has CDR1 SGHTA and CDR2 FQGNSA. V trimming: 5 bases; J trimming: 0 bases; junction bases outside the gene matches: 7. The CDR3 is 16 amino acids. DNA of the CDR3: TGTGCCAGCAGCACCTGGCGGGAGGCAAGCACAGATACGCAGTATTTT. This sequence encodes CASSTWREASTDTQYF.

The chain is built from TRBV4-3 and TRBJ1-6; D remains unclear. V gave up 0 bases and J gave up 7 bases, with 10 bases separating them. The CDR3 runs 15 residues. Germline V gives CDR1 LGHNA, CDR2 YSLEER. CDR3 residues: CASSQEYPLNSPLHF. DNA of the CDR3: TGCGCCAGCAGCCAAGAGTACCCGTTAAATTCACCCCTCCACTTT.

The CDR3 sequence is CAWSIGRAYEQYF. CDR3 DNA: TGTGCCTGGAGCATTGGACGGGCCTACGAGCAGTACTTC. This chain connects TRBV30 to TRBJ2-7; the D is unclear. Germline V CDR1 and CDR2: GTSNPN, SVGIG (reference sequence). V was shortened by 3 bases and J by 2 bases, with 11 bases between the two germline ends. The CDR3 has 13 amino acids.

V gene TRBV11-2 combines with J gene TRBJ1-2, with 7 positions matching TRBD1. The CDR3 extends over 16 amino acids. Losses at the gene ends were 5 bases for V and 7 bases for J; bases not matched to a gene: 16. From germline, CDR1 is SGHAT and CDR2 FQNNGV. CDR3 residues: CASSVIRDSPLFGYTF. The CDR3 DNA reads TGTGCCAGCAGCGTGATCCGGGACAGCCCACTATTTGGCTACACCTTC.

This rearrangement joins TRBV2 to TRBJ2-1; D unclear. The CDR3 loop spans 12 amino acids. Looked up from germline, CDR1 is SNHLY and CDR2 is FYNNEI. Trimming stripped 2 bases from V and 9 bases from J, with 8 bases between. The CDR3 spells CASSEIVIEQFF. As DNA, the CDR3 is TGTGCCAGCAGTGAAATCGTTATTGAGCAGTTCTTC.

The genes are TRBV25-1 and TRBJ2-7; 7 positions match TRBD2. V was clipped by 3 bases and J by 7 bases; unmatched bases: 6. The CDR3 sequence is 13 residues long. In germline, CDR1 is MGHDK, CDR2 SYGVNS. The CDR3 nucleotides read TGTGCCAGCAGTGATAGGTCAGCGGGGGAGCAGTACTTC. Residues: CASSDRSAGEQYF.

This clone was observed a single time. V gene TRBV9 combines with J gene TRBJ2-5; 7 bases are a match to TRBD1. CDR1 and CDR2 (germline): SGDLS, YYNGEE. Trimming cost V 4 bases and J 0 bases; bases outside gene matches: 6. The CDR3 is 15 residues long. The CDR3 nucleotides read TGTGCCAGCAGCTCGGGACAGACGTACCAAGAGACCCAGTACTTC. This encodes CASSSGQTYQETQYF.

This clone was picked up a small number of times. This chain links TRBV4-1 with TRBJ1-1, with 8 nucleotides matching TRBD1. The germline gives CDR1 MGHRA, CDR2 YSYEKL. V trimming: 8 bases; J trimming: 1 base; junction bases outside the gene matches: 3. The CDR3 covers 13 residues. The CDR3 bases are TGCGCCAGCCATGGACAGGGGAACACTGAAGCTTTCTTT. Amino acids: CASHGQGNTEAFF.

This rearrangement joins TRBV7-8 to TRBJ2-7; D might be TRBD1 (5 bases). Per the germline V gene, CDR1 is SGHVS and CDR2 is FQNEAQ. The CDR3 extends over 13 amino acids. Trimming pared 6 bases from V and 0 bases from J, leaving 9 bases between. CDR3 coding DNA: TGTGCCAGCAGGGAGACAGACTCCTACGAGCAGTACTTC. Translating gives CASRETDSYEQYF.